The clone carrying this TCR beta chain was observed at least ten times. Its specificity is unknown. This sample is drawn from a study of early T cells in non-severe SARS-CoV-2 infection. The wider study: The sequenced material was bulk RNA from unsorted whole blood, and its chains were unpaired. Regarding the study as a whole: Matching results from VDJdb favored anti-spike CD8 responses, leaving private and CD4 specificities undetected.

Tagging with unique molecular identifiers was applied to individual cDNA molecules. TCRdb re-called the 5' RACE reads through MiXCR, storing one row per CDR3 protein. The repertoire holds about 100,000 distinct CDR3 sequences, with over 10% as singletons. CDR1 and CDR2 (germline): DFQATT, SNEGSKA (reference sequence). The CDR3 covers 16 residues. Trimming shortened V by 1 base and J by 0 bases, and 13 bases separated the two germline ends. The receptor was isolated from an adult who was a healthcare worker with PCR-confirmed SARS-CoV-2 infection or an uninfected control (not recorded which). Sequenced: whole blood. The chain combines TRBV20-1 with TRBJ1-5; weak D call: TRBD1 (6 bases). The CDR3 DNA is TGCAGTGCTAGAGGGGGGGGCGGAAATAGCAATCAGCCCCAGCATTTT. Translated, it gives CSARGGGGNSNQPQHF.